Listed here are 23 T cell receptor beta chains from one sample, sequenced in a study of beta chain features in type 1 diabetes. The entirety of the isolated RNA underwent reverse transcription, so expressed TCRB transcripts were sequenced. Assay used: immunoSEQ multiplex PCR; TCRdb lists only in-frame clones, some missing. The sample carries a few hundred thousand clones, about 10% recorded once. Source material: naive CD4+ T cells from blood. All receptors come from a woman younger than 35 in good health.

The rearrangement joins TRBV5-1 to TRBJ2-7, with 7 positions matching TRBD1. Germline lookup yields CDR1 SGHRS and CDR2 YFSETQ. CDR3 length: 14 amino acids. After removal of 0 bases from V and 5 bases from J, the junction contained 5 bases not matched to a gene. CDR3 nucleotides: TGCGCCAGCAGCTTGGAAGGGGGCAGCCACGAGCAGTACTTC. It yields the protein CASSLEGGSHEQYF.

The table lists this clone with a few counts. The CDR3 DNA sequence: TGCAGCGGGGGAGGGGGACAGGGGGTTTATGGCTACACCTTC. This translates into CSGGGGQGVYGYTF. The rearrangement uses TRBV29-1 and TRBJ1-2, with TRBD1 identical over 11 bases. The CDR3 has 14 residues. Germline assignment: CDR1 SQVTM and CDR2 ANQGSEA. Trimming at V came to 7 bases and at J to 5 bases, leaving 9 bases not matched to a gene.

The chain links TRBV7-9 to TRBJ2-5; 9 bases are shared with TRBD1. CDR1 is SEHNR, CDR2 FQNEAQ, per germline (reference sequence). CDR3 size: 15 residues. V was clipped by 5 bases and J by 2 bases; unmatched bases: 6. Here the CDR3 reads CASSAGDRAQETQYF. Written as DNA, the CDR3 is TGTGCCAGCAGCGCAGGGGACAGGGCACAAGAGACCCAGTACTTC.

This clone has a handful of counts. The J gene is TRBJ2-3, the V gene TRBV5-1, with 7 bases lining up with TRBD2. The germline gives CDR1 SGHRS, CDR2 YFSETQ. The CDR3 covers 17 residues. Trimming cost V 1 base and J 2 bases; bases outside gene matches: 10. In DNA, the CDR3 is TGCGCCAGCAGCTTGACATCGGCGGGAGTATTCACAGATACGCAGTATTTT. Encoded protein: CASSLTSAGVFTDTQYF.

The chain uses TRBV6-1 and TRBJ2-2; TRBD1 is a possible D gene (5 bases). The CDR3 length is 15 residues. The germline V gene encodes CDR1 MNHNS and CDR2 SASEGT. The V end lost 5 bases, the J end lost 2 bases, and 12 bases lay between the germline ends. CDR3 in amino acids: CASSTARVNTGELFF. For the CDR3, the DNA is TGTGCCAGCAGTACGGCCAGGGTAAACACCGGGGAGCTGTTTTTT.

This sequence joins TRBV11-2 and TRBJ1-1, with D tentatively TRBD1 (5 bases). CDR1 and CDR2 from the germline V gene are SGHAT and FQNNGV. The CDR3 loop spans 15 amino acids. V gave up 5 bases and J gave up 6 bases, with 19 bases separating them. The CDR3 sequence: CASSVLGQGASEAFF. CDR3 nucleotide sequence: TGTGCCAGCAGCGTACTCGGGCAGGGCGCATCTGAAGCTTTCTTT.

This chain uses TRBV7-8 with TRBJ2-1, with 10 nucleotides matching TRBD2. The CDR3 is 18 residues long. Looked up from germline, CDR1 is SGHVS and CDR2 is FQNEAQ. Losses at the gene ends were 4 bases for V and 1 base for J; bases not matched to a gene: 10. The CDR3 bases are TGTGCCAGCAGCTCCCCCTCTCTAGCGGGGGTTTCCTACAATGAGCAGTTCTTC. Its protein is CASSSPSLAGVSYNEQFF.

This clone was seen more than once but under ten times. This chain links TRBV5-6 with TRBJ2-1; no clear D gene. V dropped 0 bases and J dropped 6 bases, with 4 bases sitting between them. From germline, CDR1 is SGHDT and CDR2 YYEEEE. This CDR3 is 12 amino acids long. DNA of the CDR3: TGTGCCAGCAGCTTGGCCAGCAATGAGCAGTTCTTC. It yields the protein CASSLASNEQFF.

The V and J genes are TRBV30 and TRBJ1-2; D unresolved. V dropped 1 base and J dropped 7 bases, with 13 bases sitting between them. Germline values: CDR1 GTSNPN, CDR2 SVGIG (reference sequence). This CDR3 spans 13 amino acids. The CDR3 region has the DNA TGTGCCTGGAGTGAACAGCGGGCTGGTGGCTACACCTTC. Its translation is CAWSEQRAGGYTF. Full variable domain (remainder filled in from reference TRBV30 and TRBJ1-2): SQTIHQWPATLVQPVGSPLSLECTVEGTSNPNLYWYRQAAGRGLQLLFYSVGIGQISSEVPQNLSASRPQDRQFILSSKKLLLSDSGFYLCAWSEQRAGGYTFGSGTRLTVV.

This chain joins TRBV12-5 and TRBJ2-1, with D possibly being TRBD2 (5 bases). The germline V and J ends were trimmed by 2 bases and 9 bases, with 17 bases remaining between them. The CDR3 sequence is 15 residues long. Germline loops: CDR1 LGHNT, CDR2 FRNRAP. The CDR3 region is CASGLRWAPEVEQFF. The CDR3 DNA reads TGTGCTAGTGGTTTGCGGTGGGCCCCGGAGGTTGAGCAGTTCTTC.

This clone was seen more than once but under ten times. The chain couples TRBV7-9 to TRBJ2-1; 9 bases are shared with TRBD2. The CDR3 sequence is 17 residues long. CDR1 is SEHNR and CDR2 is FQNEAQ in the germline V gene (reference sequence). J gave up 5 bases and V 3 bases, and 11 bases lay outside the gene matches. This chain's CDR3 is CASSLRSSGTNDNEQFF. The CDR3 bases are TGTGCCAGCAGCTTGAGATCTAGCGGGACGAACGACAATGAGCAGTTCTTC.

The table lists this clone with a few counts. This chain connects TRBV6-5 to TRBJ1-2, with 7 bases aligning to TRBD1. CDR1 is MNHEY and CDR2 is SVGAGI in the germline V gene. The CDR3 runs 13 residues. V was clipped by 6 bases and J by 4 bases; unmatched bases: 5. Written as DNA, the CDR3 is TGTGCCAGCAGCCTCGCAGGGGGCTATGGCTACACCTTC. Protein: CASSLAGGYGYTF.

The V and J genes are TRBV10-3 and TRBJ1-2; 9 bases line up with TRBD1. The J segment lost 3 bases and the V segment lost 10 bases, leaving 12 bases of the junction unmatched. The CDR3 runs 15 residues. The germline V gene has CDR1 ENHRY and CDR2 SYGVKD. The CDR3 DNA reads as TGTGCCACCGAGGACAGGGGCGAAGGGGACTATGGCTACACCTTC. Amino acid sequence: CATEDRGEGDYGYTF.

CDR3 amino acids: CATSRDGAGGLFQETQYF. CDR3 DNA: TGTGCCACCAGCAGAGATGGTGCGGGGGGGCTATTCCAAGAGACCCAGTACTTC. V and J are TRBV15 and TRBJ2-5; 9 positions match TRBD2. This CDR3 is built from 18 residues. The J segment lost 1 base and the V segment lost 0 bases, leaving 9 bases of the junction unmatched. Per germline, CDR1 LNHNV and CDR2 YYDKDF (reference sequence). The complete variable domain, with remaining parts taken from reference TRBV15 and TRBJ2-5, reads DAMVIQNPRYQVTQFGKPVTLSCSQTLNHNVMYWYQQKSSQAPKLLFHYYDKDFNNEADTPDNFQSRRPNTSFCFLDIRSPGLGDTAMYLCATSRDGAGGLFQETQYFGPGTRLLVL.

The chain uses TRBV14 and TRBJ2-2; D is perhaps TRBD2 (5 bases). The germline V gene encodes CDR1 SGHDN and CDR2 FVKESK. V was clipped by 0 bases and J by 4 bases, with 9 bases between them. The CDR3 runs 15 residues. CDR3: CASSQDRGSTGELFF. The CDR3 DNA reads as TGTGCCAGCAGCCAAGATAGAGGGTCCACCGGGGAGCTGTTTTTT. The variable domain in full, with the rest retrieved from reference TRBV14 and TRBJ2-2, is EAGVTQFPSHSVIEKGQTVTLRCDPISGHDNLYWYRRVMGKEIKFLLHFVKESKQDESGMPNNRFLAERTGGTYSTLKVQPAELEDSGVYFCASSQDRGSTGELFFGEGSRLTVL.

This clone was counted only a few times. The rearrangement links TRBV30 to TRBJ1-5; 11 bases fit TRBD1. Germline V lookup: CDR1 GTSNPN, CDR2 SVGIG (reference sequence). V lost 5 bases and J lost 1; bases outside the gene matches: 10. CDR3 size: 17 residues. The CDR3 is CAWDRDRGGKSNQPQHF. The CDR3 DNA reads as TGTGCCTGGGACCGGGACAGGGGGGGAAAAAGCAATCAGCCCCAGCATTTT.

This sequence joins TRBV28 and TRBJ2-3, with TRBD1 as a possible D gene (5 bases). Germline V lookup: CDR1 MDHEN, CDR2 SYDVKM. CDR3 size: 15 residues. Trimming shortened V by 6 bases and J by 6 bases, and 19 bases separated the two germline ends. The CDR3 sequence is CASSSMRTRSDTQYF. As DNA, the CDR3 is TGTGCCAGCAGCTCCATGCGGACAAGGAGTGATACGCAGTATTTT.

This clone was counted many times. The chain recombines TRBV30 with TRBJ2-1, with 8 positions matching TRBD1. Germline V gene data show CDR1 as GTSNPN and CDR2 as SVGIG (reference sequence). CDR3 length: 13 residues. Trimming removed 3 bases from V and 3 bases from J; junction bases left unmatched: 1. CDR3 nucleotide sequence: TGTGCCTGGAGCACAGGGGGCTACAATGAGCAGTTCTTC. Protein product: CAWSTGGYNEQFF. Using reference TRBV30 and TRBJ2-1 for the parts outside the CDR3, the full variable domain is SQTIHQWPATLVQPVGSPLSLECTVEGTSNPNLYWYRQAAGRGLQLLFYSVGIGQISSEVPQNLSASRPQDRQFILSSKKLLLSDSGFYLCAWSTGGYNEQFFGPGTRLTVL.

There are a few counts of this clone. The chain has TRBV6-4 and TRBJ2-1; 9 bases align to TRBD2. V gave up 7 bases and J gave up 7 bases; unmatched junction bases: 20. There are 18 residues in the CDR3. The germline V gene encodes CDR1 MRHNA and CDR2 SNTAGT. The chain's CDR3 is CASINAPRVREGGNEQFF. The CDR3 nucleotides read TGTGCCAGCATTAATGCGCCCCGAGTGCGGGAGGGTGGGAATGAGCAGTTCTTC.

This sequence joins TRBV30 and TRBJ1-2, with a tentative D call TRBD1 (6 bases). V lost 2 bases, J lost 0 bases, and 13 bases lay in between. Germline values: CDR1 GTSNPN, CDR2 SVGIG (reference sequence). The CDR3 is 15 amino acids. As DNA, the CDR3 is TGTGCCTGGAGTACCAGGGGCGAAGCTAACTATGGCTACACCTTC. Amino acid sequence: CAWSTRGEANYGYTF.

This clone was observed a few times. The chain couples TRBV9 to TRBJ2-7, with 12 bases that match TRBD2. This CDR3 region has 16 residues. The ends lost 5 bases at V and 3 bases at J; junction bases unmatched: 9. Germline values: CDR1 SGDLS, CDR2 YYNGEE. CDR3 sequence: CASSRRTSGNFYEQYF. The CDR3 DNA reads as TGTGCCAGCAGTAGAAGGACTAGCGGGAATTTCTACGAGCAGTACTTC.

This chain links TRBV7-3 with TRBJ2-1; 7 bases align to TRBD1. V shed 5 bases and J 7 bases; nucleotides not matched to a gene: 14. Germline CDR1 is SGHTA and CDR2 is FQGTGA. CDR3 length: 16 amino acids. CDR3 sequence reads: CASSSHRGVLGNEQFF. The CDR3 DNA is TGTGCCAGCAGCAGCCACAGGGGAGTACTAGGGAATGAGCAGTTCTTC.

This clone came up a few times. The V gene is TRBV5-1, the J gene TRBJ2-1; 12 nucleotides agree with TRBD2. V lost 2 bases and J lost 5; bases outside the gene matches: 2. The CDR3 extends over 15 amino acids. Germline-derived CDR1 and CDR2 are SGHRS and YFSETQ. This chain's CDR3 is CASSFGLAGNNEQFF. In DNA, the CDR3 is TGCGCCAGCAGCTTCGGACTAGCGGGAAACAATGAGCAGTTCTTC.